This T cell receptor beta chain was found in a study of blood T cell repertoires in COVID-19. CDR3 length: 14 amino acids. In germline, CDR1 is SGHNT, CDR2 YYREEE (reference sequence). The germline V and J ends were trimmed by 3 bases and 2 bases, with 10 bases remaining between them. Sequencing used immunoSEQ multiplex PCR; TCRdb keeps in-frame clones, though not all of them. There are roughly 150,000 clones in the sample; roughly 80% occur only once, and approximately 5.6% lies in the top ten. Specimen: PBMCs or T cells enriched from blood (not recorded which). The sequence was collected from a middle-aged woman with acute COVID-19. The chain couples TRBV5-4 to TRBJ2-3; D not certain. This CDR3 is CASSSTESTDTQYF. CDR3 DNA: TGTGCCAGCAGCTCCACAGAGTCCACAGATACGCAGTATTTT.